The 18 T cell receptor beta chains reported below all come from one sample, sequenced in a study of blood T cells in healthy people across ages. PCR was performed a second time for roughly 7 to 12 cycles using a sample-barcoded 5' primer and a J-beta primer mix. One entry per CDR3 protein, called by TCRdb with MiXCR from the 5' RACE reads. The data hold some 790,000 distinct CDR3 sequences, with more than 25% observed a single time. The source material was blood. The receptors come from a woman older than 75 in good health.

This clonotype was seen many times. The chain uses TRBV4-1 and TRBJ2-3; D may be TRBD2 (5 bases). Germline V gene lookup returns CDR1 MGHRA and CDR2 YSYEKL. The CDR3 has 15 amino acids. V lost 6 bases to trimming and J lost 0 bases, with 13 bases between them. CDR3 DNA: TGCGCCAGCAGACCTGCGGGTCGGAGCACAGATACGCAGTATTTT. Amino acids: CASRPAGRSTDTQYF.

CDR3 loop: CASSLDPGPSNEKLFF. CDR3 coding DNA: TGTGCCAGCAGCTTAGACCCAGGGCCATCTAATGAAAAACTGTTTTTT. The chain has TRBV7-2 and TRBJ1-4; weak D call: TRBD1 (5 bases). The length of the CDR3 is 16 residues. Germline values: CDR1 SGHTA, CDR2 FQGNSA. Trimming took off 1 base at V and 3 bases at J, with 12 bases between the two ends.

This clonotype was seen at least ten times. V gene TRBV20-1 combines with J gene TRBJ2-7, with 8 nucleotides matching TRBD2. The CDR3 has 14 residues. The V segment lost 3 bases and the J segment 2 bases; nucleotides outside the gene matches: 6. The germline CDR1 and CDR2 sequences are DFQATT and SNEGSKA (reference sequence). CDR3 sequence: CSARAGTSPYEQYF. The CDR3 coding sequence is TGCAGTGCTAGGGCCGGGACTAGTCCCTACGAGCAGTACTTC.

This clonotype was found a few times. The CDR3 reads CASSLPTSGYNEQFF. CDR3 DNA sequence: TGTGCCAGCTCACTCCCGACTAGCGGTTACAATGAGCAGTTCTTC. This chain uses TRBV18 with TRBJ2-1, with 9 positions matching TRBD2. V lost 4 bases to trimming and J lost 4 bases; unmatched junction nucleotides: 5. Per the germline V gene, CDR1 is KGHSH and CDR2 is LQKENI. The CDR3 is 15 amino acids.

The chain joins TRBV4-1 to TRBJ1-4; no firm D call. V shed 0 bases and J shed 12 bases, with 5 bases lying between them. The CDR3 runs 11 residues. Germline CDR1 is MGHRA and CDR2 is YSYEKL. The CDR3 sequence is CASSQESQLFF. The DNA of the CDR3 is TGCGCCAGCAGCCAAGAAAGTCAACTGTTTTTT.

The V call is TRBV20-1, the J call TRBJ2-4; D is uncertain. CDR3 length: 13 amino acids. The ends were cut back, 2 bases at V and 8 bases at J, with 13 bases in the middle. The germline V gene encodes CDR1 DFQATT and CDR2 SNEGSKA (reference sequence). The CDR3 sequence: CSARWPQSDIQYF. Here the CDR3 DNA reads TGCAGTGCTAGATGGCCCCAGAGTGACATTCAGTACTTC.

The chain uses TRBV20-1 and TRBJ2-5; 10 bases are a match to TRBD2. The CDR3 has 16 residues. Looked up from germline, CDR1 is DFQATT and CDR2 is SNEGSKA (reference sequence). After removal of 0 bases from V and 5 bases from J, the junction contained 9 bases not matched to a gene. CDR3 protein: CSAREKKRGGPETQYF. The DNA of the CDR3 is TGCAGTGCTAGAGAGAAGAAGCGGGGGGGCCCGGAGACCCAGTACTTC.

A few counts support this clonotype. The chain couples TRBV11-3 to TRBJ2-1, with 15 bases fitting TRBD2. V lost 5 bases and J lost 6; bases outside the gene matches: 8. Germline CDR1 is SGHNT and CDR2 is YENEEA. The CDR3 is 17 amino acids. As DNA, the CDR3 is TGTGCCAGCAGCCGCGGACTAGCGGGGGGGCCGGGCAATGAGCAGTTCTTC. Protein product: CASSRGLAGGPGNEQFF.

The chain employs TRBV7-2 and TRBJ1-2; 9 nucleotides line up with TRBD1. Germline CDR1 is SGHTA and CDR2 is FQGNSA. V dropped 3 bases and J dropped 4; count of bases not matched to a gene: 9. The CDR3 has 16 amino acids. This chain's CDR3 is CASSFSPGQGPYGYTF. CDR3 DNA: TGTGCCAGCAGCTTCTCTCCGGGACAGGGACCCTATGGCTACACCTTC.

The genes are TRBV6-4 and TRBJ1-5; D remains ambiguous. Germline V CDR1 and CDR2: MRHNA, SNTAGT. The CDR3 spans 15 residues. V lost 2 bases to trimming and J lost 2 bases, with 10 bases between them. CDR3 amino acids: CASSDGITGNQPQHF. The CDR3 region has the DNA TGTGCCAGCAGTGACGGGATTACGGGCAATCAGCCCCAGCATTTT.

This clonotype was picked up many times. The V and J genes are TRBV10-3 and TRBJ2-1; D remains ambiguous. Trimming cost V 4 bases and J 5 bases, with 9 bases left between them. This CDR3 spans 13 amino acids. Germline V gene sequence: CDR1 ENHRY, CDR2 SYGVKD. The CDR3 nucleotides are TGTGCCATCAGTGTAAGGGCGGACAATGAGCAGTTCTTC. It encodes CAISVRADNEQFF.

V is TRBV11-2 and J is TRBJ2-5; D is unclear. The CDR3 spans 17 residues. Germline assignment: CDR1 SGHAT and CDR2 FQNNGV. The V and J ends lost 2 bases and 2 bases respectively, with 18 bases between them. The CDR3 coding sequence is TGTGCCAGCAGCTTAAAAAGTGGGCGTTCGGATCAAGAGACCCAGTACTTC. It translates to CASSLKSGRSDQETQYF. Combining the CDR3 with reference TRBV11-2 and TRBJ2-5 gives the whole variable domain EAGVAQSPRYKIIEKRQSVAFWCNPISGHATLYWYQQILGQGPKLLIQFQNNGVVDDSQLPKDRFSAERLKGVDSTLKIQPAKLEDSAVYLCASSLKSGRSDQETQYFGPGTRLLVL.

Regarding this clonotype: A much larger clone lies one base from this, so it may be a read error. The V gene is TRBV6-6, the J gene TRBJ2-7; TRBD1 matches 8 bases. The V gene's germline CDR1 is MNHNY and CDR2 SVGAGI (reference sequence). There are 15 residues in the CDR3. This CDR3 is CVSSRPTGANYEQYF. CDR3 bases: TGTGTCAGCAGTCGCCCGACAGGGGCCAACTACGAGCAGTACTTC.

This clonotype was found many times. The chain joins TRBV5-1 to TRBJ2-7, with D tentatively TRBD1 or TRBD2 (5 bases each). The length of the CDR3 is 13 residues. V was trimmed by 6 bases and J by 2 bases, leaving 12 bases between them. Germline CDR1 is SGHRS and CDR2 is YFSETQ. CDR3 region: CASTGTPAYEQYF. The CDR3 DNA reads TGCGCCAGCACCGGGACGCCAGCCTACGAGCAGTACTTC.

The chain employs TRBV6-5 and TRBJ2-1; 11 nucleotides line up with TRBD2. The CDR3 runs to 19 residues. Germline V lookup: CDR1 MNHEY, CDR2 SVGAGI. Trimming took 0 bases from V and 0 from J; bases not matched to a gene: 7. CDR3 residues: CASSYSTSGALSSYNEQFF. CDR3 coding DNA: TGTGCCAGCAGTTACTCGACTAGCGGGGCACTAAGCTCCTACAATGAGCAGTTCTTC.

This clonotype was observed at least ten times. This sequence joins TRBV4-3 and TRBJ2-3, with 7 nucleotides matching TRBD1. Germline CDR1 reads LGHNA; CDR2 reads YSLEER. V gave up 2 bases and J gave up 4 bases; unmatched junction bases: 9. The CDR3 has 16 residues. The CDR3 spells CASSQLLTGTADTQYF. The DNA of the CDR3 is TGCGCCAGCAGCCAACTCCTGACAGGGACCGCAGATACGCAGTATTTT.

This clonotype was recorded at least ten times. This sequence joins TRBV2 and TRBJ2-5; D possibly corresponds to TRBD1 (6 bases). Germline V CDR1 and CDR2: SNHLY, FYNNEI. Deletions cut 10 bases from V and 5 bases from J, with 17 bases between. CDR3 size: 13 residues. The CDR3 loop reads CAIIKQGAETQYF. The DNA for the CDR3 is TGTGCCATTATCAAACAGGGAGCGGAGACCCAGTACTTC.

The chain links TRBV7-2 to TRBJ2-5; D perhaps matches TRBD2 (6 bases). Germline V gives CDR1 SGHTA, CDR2 FQGNSA. V dropped 2 bases and J dropped 4 bases, with 20 bases sitting between them. The CDR3 is 17 residues long. This CDR3 is CASSLQDPGDEGETQYF. CDR3 nucleotides: TGTGCCAGCAGCTTACAAGATCCGGGGGACGAAGGAGAGACCCAGTACTTC.